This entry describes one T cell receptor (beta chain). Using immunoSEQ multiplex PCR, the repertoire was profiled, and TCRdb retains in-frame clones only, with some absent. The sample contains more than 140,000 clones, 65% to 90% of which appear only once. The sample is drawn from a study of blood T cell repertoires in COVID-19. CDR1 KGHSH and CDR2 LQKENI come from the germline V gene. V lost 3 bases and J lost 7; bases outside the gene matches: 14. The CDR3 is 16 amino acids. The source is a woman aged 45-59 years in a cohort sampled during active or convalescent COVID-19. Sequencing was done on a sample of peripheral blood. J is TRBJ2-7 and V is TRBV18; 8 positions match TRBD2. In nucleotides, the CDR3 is TGTGCCAGCTCACCCCGCGACTTTGAAGCGGGGGTGGAGCAGTACTTC. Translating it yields CASSPRDFEAGVEQYF. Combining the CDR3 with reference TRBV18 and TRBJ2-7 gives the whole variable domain NAGVMQNPRHLVRRRGQEARLRCSPMKGHSHVYWYRQLPEEGLKFMVYLQKENIIDESGMPKERFSAEFPKEGPSILRIQQVVRGDSAAYFCASSPRDFEAGVEQYFGPGTRLTVT.